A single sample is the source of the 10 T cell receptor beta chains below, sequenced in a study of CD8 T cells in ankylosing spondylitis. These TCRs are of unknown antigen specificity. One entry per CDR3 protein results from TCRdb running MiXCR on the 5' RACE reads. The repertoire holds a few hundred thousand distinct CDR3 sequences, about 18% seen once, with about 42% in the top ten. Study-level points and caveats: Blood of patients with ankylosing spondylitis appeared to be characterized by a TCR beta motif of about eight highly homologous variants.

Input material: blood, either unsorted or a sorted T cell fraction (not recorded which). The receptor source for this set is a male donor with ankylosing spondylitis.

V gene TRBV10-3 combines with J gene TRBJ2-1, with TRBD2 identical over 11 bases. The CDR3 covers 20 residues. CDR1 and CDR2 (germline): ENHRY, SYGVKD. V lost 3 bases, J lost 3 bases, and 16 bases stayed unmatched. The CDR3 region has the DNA TGTGCCATCAGTGACCCCGCGGTAGCGGGAGGGCGGAGGTTCTACAATGAGCAGTTCTTC. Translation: CAISDPAVAGGRRFYNEQFF.

CDR3 residues: CASSLANGDPGGYGYTF. CDR3 DNA sequence: TGTGCCAGCAGCCTAGCTAATGGGGACCCCGGGGGCTATGGCTACACCTTC. V is TRBV14 and J is TRBJ1-2; D possibly corresponds to TRBD1 (5 bases). The germline V gene has CDR1 SGHDN and CDR2 FVKESK. Trimming removed 4 bases from V and 4 bases from J, with 22 bases in between. The CDR3 length is 17 residues.

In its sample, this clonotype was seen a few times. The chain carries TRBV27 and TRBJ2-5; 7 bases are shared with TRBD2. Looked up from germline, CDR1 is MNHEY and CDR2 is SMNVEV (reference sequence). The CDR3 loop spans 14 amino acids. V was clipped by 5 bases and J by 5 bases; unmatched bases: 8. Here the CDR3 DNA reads TGTGCCAGCAGTCCTCTGGGGGGAGGGGAGACCCAGTACTTC. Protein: CASSPLGGGETQYF.

CDR3 nucleotides: TGTGCCAGCAGCTTAACGACAGGAGCCCCCGGGGAGCTGTTTTTT. Translation: CASSLTTGAPGELFF. The genes are TRBV7-3 and TRBJ2-2, with D maybe TRBD1 (6 bases). This CDR3 region has 15 residues. Trimming shortened V by 0 bases and J by 6 bases, and 11 bases separated the two germline ends. Looked up from germline, CDR1 is SGHTA and CDR2 is FQGTGA. Together with reference TRBV7-3 and TRBJ2-2, the CDR3 gives the full variable domain: GAGVSQTPSNKVTEKGKYVELRCDPISGHTALYWYRQSLGQGPEFLIYFQGTGAADDSGLPNDRFFAVRPEGSVSTLKIQRTERGDSAVYLCASSLTTGAPGELFFGEGSRLTVL.

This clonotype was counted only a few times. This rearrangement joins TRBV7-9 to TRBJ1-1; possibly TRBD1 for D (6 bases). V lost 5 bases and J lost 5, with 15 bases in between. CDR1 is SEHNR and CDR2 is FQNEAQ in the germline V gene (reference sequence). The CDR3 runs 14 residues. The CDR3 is CASSGTTYRTEAFF. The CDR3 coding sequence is TGTGCCAGCAGCGGGACAACCTATCGGACTGAAGCTTTCTTT.

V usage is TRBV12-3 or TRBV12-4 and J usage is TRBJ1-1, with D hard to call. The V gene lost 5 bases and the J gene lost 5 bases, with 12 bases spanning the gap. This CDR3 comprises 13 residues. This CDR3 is CASSQGLGTEAFF. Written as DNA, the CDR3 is TGTGCCAGCAGTCAAGGACTGGGGACTGAAGCTTTCTTT.

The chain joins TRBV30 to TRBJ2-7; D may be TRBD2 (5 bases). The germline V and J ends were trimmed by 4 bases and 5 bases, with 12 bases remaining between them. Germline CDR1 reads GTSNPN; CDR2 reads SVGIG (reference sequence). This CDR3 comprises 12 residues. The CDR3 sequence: CAWIGNMDEQYF. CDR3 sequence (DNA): TGTGCCTGGATCGGGAACATGGACGAGCAGTACTTC.

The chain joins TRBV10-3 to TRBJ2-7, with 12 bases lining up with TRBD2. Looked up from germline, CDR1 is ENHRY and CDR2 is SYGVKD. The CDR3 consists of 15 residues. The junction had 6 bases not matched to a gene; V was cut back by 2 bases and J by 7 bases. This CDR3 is CAISEPSGGAVEQYF. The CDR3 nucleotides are TGTGCCATCAGTGAGCCTAGCGGGGGGGCGGTTGAGCAGTACTTC.

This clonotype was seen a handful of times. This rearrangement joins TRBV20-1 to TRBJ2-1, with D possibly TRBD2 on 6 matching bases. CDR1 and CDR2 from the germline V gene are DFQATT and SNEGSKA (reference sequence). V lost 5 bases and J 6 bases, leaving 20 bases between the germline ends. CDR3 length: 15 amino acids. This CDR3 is CSAPHRLGVSNEQFF. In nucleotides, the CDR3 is TGCAGTGCTCCTCACAGACTAGGAGTTTCCAATGAGCAGTTCTTC.

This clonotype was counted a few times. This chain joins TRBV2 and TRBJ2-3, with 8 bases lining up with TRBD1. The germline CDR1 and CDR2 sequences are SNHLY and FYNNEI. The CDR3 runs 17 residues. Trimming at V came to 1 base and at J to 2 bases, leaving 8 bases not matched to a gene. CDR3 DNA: TGTGCCAGCAGTGAAGTCGGGGGACAGGAGTACACAGATACGCAGTATTTT. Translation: CASSEVGGQEYTDTQYF.